This is a list of T cell receptor beta chains from one sample in a study of blood T cells in healthy people across ages. TCRdb recomputed calls from the 5' RACE reads with MiXCR, one row per CDR3 protein. In the table there are over 500,000 distinct CDR3 sequences, 25% to 35% of which are singletons. This same sample was also taken into another study, of T cells of mothers and their children.

The source material was blood. The receptor source for this set is a boy aged 2 to 10 in good health. The CDR3 runs from the conserved cysteine through the conserved F or W. D genes are given only for firm matches. Only part of the rows carry a size: once, few, many, or a class if the clone is expanded.

abundance	v_gene	j_gene	d_gene	CDR3aa	CDR3nt
few	TRBV3-1	TRBJ1-5	NA	CASSPTENQPQHF	TGTGCCAGCAGCCCAACAGAGAATCAGCCCCAGCATTTT
few	TRBV27	TRBJ2-5	TRBD1	CASSPRQGAEETQYF	TGTGCCAGCAGTCCGCGCCAGGGGGCGGAAGAGACCCAGTACTTC
NA	TRBV7-2	TRBJ2-5	TRBD2	CASSLLAGRRETQYF	TGTGCCAGCAGCCTCCTAGCGGGGCGCAGGGAGACCCAGTACTTC
few	TRBV5-1	TRBJ1-1	NA	CASSLGQGRNTEAFF	TGCGCCAGCAGCTTGGGCCAGGGAAGAAACACTGAAGCTTTCTTT
NA	TRBV3-1	TRBJ2-1	NA	CASSQVGTRRHEQFF	TGTGCCAGCAGCCAAGTCGGAACACGGAGACATGAGCAGTTCTTC
few	TRBV27	TRBJ2-3	NA	CASSLERGDTQYF	TGTGCCAGCAGTTTAGAGAGGGGGGATACGCAGTATTTT
few	TRBV3-1	TRBJ2-2	TRBD2	CASSRLAGGTGELFF	TGTGCCAGCAGCCGCCTAGCGGGAGGGACCGGGGAGCTGTTTTTT
few	TRBV12-3/TRBV12-4	TRBJ2-5	TRBD2	CASRPTEGGETQYF	TGTGCCAGCAGACCCACAGAGGGAGGGGAGACCCAGTACTTC
few	TRBV18	TRBJ1-2	NA	CASSQESLRLYGYTF	TGTGCCAGCTCACAGGAGAGCCTTCGACTCTATGGCTACACCTTC
NA	TRBV15	TRBJ1-1	TRBD1	CATSSWDRDNFEAFF	TGTGCCACCAGCAGTTGGGACAGGGACAATTTTGAAGCTTTCTTT
few	TRBV11-2	TRBJ2-3	TRBD1	CASSQWTGGGTDTQYF	TGTGCCAGCAGCCAATGGACAGGGGGAGGCACAGATACGCAGTATTTT
NA	TRBV7-2	TRBJ2-7	NA	CASSLFIDYEQYF	TGTGCCAGCAGCCTGTTCATCGACTACGAGCAGTACTTC
few	TRBV5-1	TRBJ1-4	TRBD1	CASSSRRTGTNEKLFF	TGCGCCAGCAGCTCCCGGAGGACAGGGACTAATGAAAAACTGTTTTTT
NA	TRBV15	TRBJ2-5	NA	CATSQRRNQETQYF	TGTGCCACCAGCCAACGAAGGAACCAAGAGACCCAGTACTTC
NA	TRBV5-6	TRBJ2-1	NA	CASSFAGMSSYNEQFF	TGTGCCAGCAGCTTCGCGGGGATGAGCTCCTACAATGAGCAGTTCTTC
few	TRBV5-6	TRBJ2-7	NA	CASSGEEDSVYEQYF	TGTGCCAGCAGCGGAGAAGAGGACAGTGTCTACGAGCAGTACTTC